This entry is about one T cell receptor (beta chain). Its antigen is not known. This CDR3 region has 15 residues. V was pared by 0 bases and J by 2 bases, with 10 bases between. Looked up from germline, CDR1 is SGHRS and CDR2 is YFSETQ. The record originates from a study of T cells after yellow fever vaccination. Study findings and constraints: There was a small share of clonotypes that showed up in both the CD4 and CD8 compartments. Most primary-vaccination clones recurred post-booster (roughly 96% CD4, around 88% CD8). Repertoires obtained by FACS sorting could include abundant clonotypes that entered as contaminants from the bulk population.

Researchers made TCR cDNA using 5'RACE template switching, and this step added a universal primer site and UMIs. TCRdb re-derived calls from the 5' RACE reads in MiXCR, one entry per CDR3 protein. The sample comprises 450,000 to 550,000 distinct CDR3 sequences, roughly 22% of which are singletons, and approximately 15% rests with the top ten. This receptor was obtained from a man aged 18 to 29 who received the YFV17D yellow fever vaccine. V usage is TRBV5-1 and J usage is TRBJ2-3; D possibly corresponds to TRBD2 (6 bases). This specimen consisted of PBMCs, obtained 21 days after the first yellow fever vaccination. This CDR3 is CASSLELADTDTQYF. CDR3 DNA sequence: TGCGCCAGCAGCTTGGAGTTAGCGGACACAGATACGCAGTATTTT.